One and the same sample provided the 32 T cell receptor beta chains below, sequenced in a study of response to subunit inactivated influenza vaccine. MiXCR, applied by TCRdb to the RT-PCR reads, yields one record per CDR3 protein. This sample carries fewer than 700,000 distinct CDR3 sequences, 10% to 15% of them seen once, and the ten largest clones take 10% to 15%. The sample here was PBMCs from blood, taken 40 to 50 days after vaccination. Source of these receptors: a man over 45 who received an inactivated influenza vaccine.

A few counts support this clonotype. This chain connects TRBV20-1 to TRBJ1-6, with D possibly matching TRBD1 (5 bases). V lost 2 bases to trimming and J lost 7 bases, with 18 bases between them. The germline CDR1 and CDR2 sequences are DFQATT and SNEGSKA (reference sequence). There are 16 residues in the CDR3. CDR3 in amino acids: CSARRSGTWQNSPLHF. The CDR3 nucleotides read TGCAGTGCTAGACGCTCCGGGACTTGGCAAAATTCACCCCTCCACTTT.

This chain joins TRBV18 and TRBJ2-1; D perhaps matches TRBD1 (5 bases). The CDR3 runs to 18 residues. Per the germline V gene, CDR1 is KGHSH and CDR2 is LQKENI. Trimming removed 2 bases at V and 0 bases at J, with 17 bases between. The chain's CDR3 is CASSPAPHRFFSYNEQFF. Written as DNA, the CDR3 is TGTGCCAGCTCACCAGCCCCCCACAGGTTTTTCTCCTACAATGAGCAGTTCTTC.

This sequence joins TRBV12-3 or TRBV12-4 and TRBJ2-4; D is possibly TRBD2 (6 bases). V was cut by 3 bases and J by 2 bases, with 17 bases left in between. The CDR3 extends over 17 amino acids. CDR3 DNA sequence: TGTGCCAGCAGTTTGGAGCTGACGGGCGGGACCAAAAACATTCAGTACTTC. Translating it yields CASSLELTGGTKNIQYF.

The chain joins TRBV10-3 to TRBJ2-1; D possibly matches TRBD1 or TRBD2 (6 bases each). CDR1 is ENHRY, CDR2 SYGVKD, per germline. The CDR3 spans 14 residues. The ends were cut back, 7 bases at V and 6 bases at J, with 16 bases in the middle. The CDR3 reads CAIKGGSTGNEQFF. The CDR3 region has the DNA TGTGCCATCAAGGGGGGATCAACTGGCAATGAGCAGTTCTTC.

This clonotype was observed at least ten times. The chain employs TRBV15 and TRBJ1-1, with D hard to call. This CDR3 region has 15 residues. CDR1 is LNHNV and CDR2 is YYDKDF in the germline V gene (reference sequence). Trimming pared 0 bases from V and 3 bases from J, leaving 11 bases between. The CDR3: CATSREGASYTEAFF. The CDR3 nucleotides are TGTGCCACCAGCAGAGAGGGAGCCTCCTACACTGAAGCTTTCTTT.

The gene calls are TRBV7-9 and TRBJ1-1; no definite D call. The CDR3 totals 9 residues. Trimming pared 2 bases from V and 13 bases from J, leaving 5 bases between. Germline CDR1 is SEHNR and CDR2 is FQNEAQ (reference sequence). The CDR3, as DNA: TGTGCCAGCAGCTTACCGATTTTCTTT. It specifies CASSLPIFF. The variable domain in full, with the rest retrieved from reference TRBV7-9 and TRBJ1-1, is DTGVSQNPRHKITKRGQNVTFRCDPISEHNRLYWYRQTLGQGPEFLTYFQNEAQLEKSRLLSDRFSAERPKGSFSTLEIQRTEQGDSAMYLCASSLPIFFGQGTRLTVV.

This clonotype was counted at least ten times. This chain connects TRBV28 to TRBJ2-7, with 7 nucleotides matching TRBD1. This CDR3 contains 12 residues. The trim removed 2 bases at V and 7 bases at J, leaving 2 bases unmatched. Germline V lookup: CDR1 MDHEN, CDR2 SYDVKM. The CDR3 DNA follows: TGTGCCAGCAGTTTAGGGACAGAGGAGCAGTACTTC. Its protein product is CASSLGTEEQYF.

Many counts were recorded for this clonotype. This rearrangement joins TRBV7-8 to TRBJ2-5; D is uncertain. V was pared by 2 bases and J by 3 bases, with 16 bases between. CDR1 and CDR2 (germline): SGHVS, FQNEAQ. The CDR3 runs 16 residues. The CDR3 DNA is TGTGCCAGCAGCTTACCACTTCGGTCAGGAGAAGAGACCCAGTACTTC. This encodes CASSLPLRSGEETQYF.

In nucleotides, the CDR3 is TGTGCCAGCAGAGGGGGGGGGTACTACGAGCAGTACTTC. The encoded protein is CASRGGGYYEQYF. The chain has TRBV27 and TRBJ2-7; perhaps TRBD2 as D (7 bases). Germline V lookup: CDR1 MNHEY, CDR2 SMNVEV (reference sequence). V lost 6 bases and J 3 bases, leaving 12 bases between the germline ends. The CDR3 sequence is 13 residues long.

This clonotype was picked up a small number of times. This chain links TRBV12-3 or TRBV12-4 with TRBJ1-2; the D gene is possibly TRBD1 (5 bases). V was trimmed by 5 bases and J by 8 bases, leaving 12 bases between them. CDR3 size: 12 residues. CDR3 protein: CASSPRGVGYTF. DNA of the CDR3: TGTGCCAGCAGTCCCCGAGGGGTCGGCTACACCTTC.

V usage is TRBV20-1 and J usage is TRBJ2-7; the D gene is possibly TRBD1 (7 bases). The CDR3 has 14 residues. V was cut by 0 bases and J by 4 bases, with 13 bases left in between. Germline loops: CDR1 DFQATT, CDR2 SNEGSKA (reference sequence). In DNA form, the CDR3 reads TGCAGTGCTAGAGATTCAGGGGGGAGGTACGAGCAGTACTTC. It translates to CSARDSGGRYEQYF.

The chain carries TRBV7-2 and TRBJ1-1, with D uncertain. This CDR3 has 14 amino acids. Germline V CDR1 and CDR2: SGHTA, FQGNSA. Trimming took off 1 base at V and 4 bases at J, with 10 bases between the two ends. CDR3 residues: CASSLGLRVTEAFF. CDR3 DNA sequence: TGTGCCAGCAGCTTAGGACTGAGGGTCACTGAAGCTTTCTTT.

This clonotype was observed many times. The V and J genes are TRBV5-1 and TRBJ2-2; 8 bases align to TRBD1. Trimming removed 2 bases from V and 0 bases from J; junction bases left unmatched: 6. Germline values: CDR1 SGHRS, CDR2 YFSETQ. This CDR3 region has 17 residues. This CDR3 is CASSLYQGASNTGELFF. The CDR3 DNA sequence: TGCGCCAGCAGCTTATATCAGGGGGCTTCGAACACCGGGGAGCTGTTTTTT.

A few counts support this clonotype. Written as DNA, the CDR3 is TGCAGTGCTAGTCGGTCCGGAGGGGGCAACCAAGAGACCCAGTACTTC. This codes for CSASRSGGGNQETQYF. The V call is TRBV20-1, the J call TRBJ2-5, with TRBD1 as a possible D gene (7 bases). Germline assignment: CDR1 DFQATT and CDR2 SNEGSKA (reference sequence). V was trimmed by 3 bases and J by 0 bases, leaving 17 bases between them. The CDR3 loop spans 16 amino acids.

This clonotype was observed a few times. The J gene is TRBJ2-7, the V gene TRBV7-3, with no clear D. The CDR3 runs to 13 residues. Trimming stripped 5 bases from V and 5 bases from J, with 13 bases between. Germline loops: CDR1 SGHTA, CDR2 FQGTGA. The CDR3 DNA reads TGTGCCAGCAGCCTAAGTTTACGGGACGAGCAGTACTTC. It translates to CASSLSLRDEQYF.

There are a few counts of this clonotype. The chain joins TRBV6-5 to TRBJ2-5; 7 nucleotides line up with TRBD2. The CDR3 loop spans 14 amino acids. Unmatched junction bases numbered 2, after V lost 4 bases and J lost 0 bases. Germline values: CDR1 MNHEY, CDR2 SVGAGI. The CDR3 protein is CASSWGGHQETQYF. The CDR3 region has the DNA TGTGCCAGCAGTTGGGGGGGACACCAAGAGACCCAGTACTTC.

This clonotype was found a few times. The V and J genes are TRBV20-1 and TRBJ2-3; a possible D gene is TRBD1 (6 bases). Trimming took 0 bases from V and 9 from J, leaving 19 bases between them. Per germline, CDR1 DFQATT and CDR2 SNEGSKA (reference sequence). The CDR3 spans 15 residues. The CDR3 loop is CSARDIGAEQGTQYF. Written as DNA, the CDR3 is TGCAGTGCTAGAGATATTGGGGCGGAGCAGGGGACGCAGTATTTT.

This chain links TRBV10-3 with TRBJ1-4; tentatively, D is TRBD1 (5 bases). This CDR3 is built from 15 residues. The germline V gene has CDR1 ENHRY and CDR2 SYGVKD. The V end was cut by 0 bases, the J end by 8 bases, with 13 bases between. The CDR3 region is CAISESTTVGEKLFF. In nucleotides, the CDR3 is TGTGCCATCAGTGAGTCGACGACAGTCGGCGAAAAACTGTTTTTT.

The chain has TRBV5-1 and TRBJ2-6; 9 nucleotides agree with TRBD1. J gave up 4 bases and V 4 bases, and 6 bases lay outside the gene matches. This CDR3 is 16 amino acids long. Germline values: CDR1 SGHRS, CDR2 YFSETQ. DNA of the CDR3: TGCGCCAGCAGCCAGGAACAGGGGGCCGGGGCCAACGTCCTGACTTTC. Translating it yields CASSQEQGAGANVLTF.

This clonotype was seen ten or more times. The gene calls are TRBV12-3 or TRBV12-4 and TRBJ1-5; TRBD1 matches 8 bases. The V and J ends lost 4 bases and 6 bases, in that order; junction bases with no gene match: 5. The length of the CDR3 is 14 residues. CDR3 DNA sequence: TGTGCCAGCAGTTCTGGACAGGGAAGTCAGCCCCAGCATTTT. The encoded protein is CASSSGQGSQPQHF.

In this sample, this clonotype turned up a few times. The chain has TRBV6-1 and TRBJ1-4; D is unclear. The CDR3 has 14 residues. Looked up from germline, CDR1 is MNHNS and CDR2 is SASEGT. V shed 6 bases and J shed 4 bases, with 12 bases lying between them. This CDR3 is CASSPPGFNEKLFF. CDR3 in DNA: TGTGCCAGCAGCCCCCCGGGTTTTAATGAAAAACTGTTTTTT.

This clonotype has only a few counts. V and J are TRBV12-3 or TRBV12-4 and TRBJ1-2; possibly TRBD1 for D (5 bases). V shed 2 bases and J shed 8 bases, with 12 bases lying between them. This CDR3 contains 13 residues. DNA of the CDR3: TGTGCCAGCAGTTTACAGGGTAGGGAGGGCTACACCTTC. Translation gives CASSLQGREGYTF.

This clonotype was seen a handful of times. V gene TRBV20-1 combines with J gene TRBJ2-2; 8 bases map to TRBD1. Germline CDR1 and CDR2: DFQATT and SNEGSKA (reference sequence). V was pared by 7 bases and J by 8 bases, with 6 bases of the junction left unmatched. The CDR3 covers 12 residues. The chain's CDR3 is CSGRGLDGELFF. The CDR3 DNA is TGCAGTGGCAGGGGGCTGGATGGGGAGCTGTTTTTT.

The rearrangement links TRBV29-1 to TRBJ2-3; D is unclear. The V end was cut by 4 bases, the J end by 3 bases, with 11 bases between. The CDR3 totals 13 residues. Germline assignment: CDR1 SQVTM and CDR2 ANQGSEA. CDR3: CSVVRSPTDTQYF. Written as DNA, the CDR3 is TGCAGCGTTGTGCGGAGCCCTACAGATACGCAGTATTTT.

The chain employs TRBV19 and TRBJ2-6; D unclear. Germline assignment: CDR1 LNHDA and CDR2 SQIVND (reference sequence). The CDR3 consists of 18 residues. V was cut by 3 bases and J by 0 bases, with 15 bases left in between. This chain's CDR3 is CASSMSRARVSGANVLTF. As DNA, the CDR3 is TGTGCCAGTAGTATGAGTCGGGCCAGAGTCTCTGGGGCCAACGTCCTGACTTTC.

This clonotype appeared many times. The chain is built from TRBV7-6 and TRBJ2-7, with D hard to call. The CDR3 covers 14 residues. Germline CDR1 is SGHVS and CDR2 is FNYEAQ. The germline V and J ends were trimmed by 3 bases and 0 bases, with 9 bases remaining between them. In DNA form, the CDR3 reads TGTGCCAGCAGCTTGGAGAGGACCTCCTACGAGCAGTACTTC. This encodes CASSLERTSYEQYF.

This sequence joins TRBV25-1 and TRBJ1-4; TRBD1 might be the D (6 bases). The germline V gene has CDR1 MGHDK and CDR2 SYGVNS. This CDR3 comprises 14 residues. Trimming pared 8 bases from V and 3 bases from J, leaving 13 bases between. The CDR3 reads CASGSAGANEKLFF. CDR3 sequence (DNA): TGTGCCAGCGGATCGGCAGGGGCTAATGAAAAACTGTTTTTT.

This clonotype occurred a few times. The chain couples TRBV12-3 or TRBV12-4 to TRBJ2-4; unclear D gene. V dropped 7 bases and J dropped 7 bases, with 20 bases sitting between them. This CDR3 region has 15 residues. The CDR3 nucleotides are TGTGCCAGCACCCTACTCGTACAGTTTCCGAACATTCAGTACTTC. Its translation is CASTLLVQFPNIQYF.

The chain carries TRBV7-6 and TRBJ2-3, with 8 bases lining up with TRBD1. This CDR3 comprises 16 residues. V shed 6 bases, J shed 1 base, and the junction held 9 bases outside the gene matches. Germline CDR1 is SGHVS and CDR2 is FNYEAQ. Here the CDR3 DNA reads TGTGCCAGCAGGGAGAGCAGGGACAGGCGCACAGATACGCAGTATTTT. As protein: CASRESRDRRTDTQYF.

This clonotype was counted only a few times. The rearrangement links TRBV6-2 or TRBV6-3 to TRBJ2-1; 10 positions match TRBD2. Germline V gives CDR1 MNHEY, CDR2 SVGEGT. CDR3 size: 17 residues. V lost 7 bases, J lost 0 bases, and 9 bases stayed unmatched. CDR3: CASTPGTSAYSYNEQFF. CDR3 DNA: TGTGCCAGCACCCCCGGGACTAGCGCATACTCCTACAATGAGCAGTTCTTC.

Many counts were recorded for this clonotype. The genes are TRBV4-2 and TRBJ1-1; no firm D call. V shed 1 base and J shed 2 bases, with 11 bases lying between them. Germline V lookup: CDR1 LGHNA, CDR2 YNFKEQ. CDR3 size: 15 residues. CDR3 sequence: CASSQAFLGNTEAFF. CDR3 nucleotides: TGTGCCAGCAGCCAAGCTTTTTTAGGTAACACTGAAGCTTTCTTT.

This clonotype occurred many times. CDR3 residues: CASSSAGDREQFF. The CDR3 DNA sequence: TGTGCCAGCAGCTCTGCAGGGGACCGTGAGCAGTTCTTC. The chain carries TRBV7-9 and TRBJ2-1; weak D call: TRBD1 (6 bases). V was cut by 4 bases and J by 9 bases, with 13 bases left in between. CDR1 and CDR2 (germline): SEHNR, FQNEAQ (reference sequence). The CDR3 has 13 residues.